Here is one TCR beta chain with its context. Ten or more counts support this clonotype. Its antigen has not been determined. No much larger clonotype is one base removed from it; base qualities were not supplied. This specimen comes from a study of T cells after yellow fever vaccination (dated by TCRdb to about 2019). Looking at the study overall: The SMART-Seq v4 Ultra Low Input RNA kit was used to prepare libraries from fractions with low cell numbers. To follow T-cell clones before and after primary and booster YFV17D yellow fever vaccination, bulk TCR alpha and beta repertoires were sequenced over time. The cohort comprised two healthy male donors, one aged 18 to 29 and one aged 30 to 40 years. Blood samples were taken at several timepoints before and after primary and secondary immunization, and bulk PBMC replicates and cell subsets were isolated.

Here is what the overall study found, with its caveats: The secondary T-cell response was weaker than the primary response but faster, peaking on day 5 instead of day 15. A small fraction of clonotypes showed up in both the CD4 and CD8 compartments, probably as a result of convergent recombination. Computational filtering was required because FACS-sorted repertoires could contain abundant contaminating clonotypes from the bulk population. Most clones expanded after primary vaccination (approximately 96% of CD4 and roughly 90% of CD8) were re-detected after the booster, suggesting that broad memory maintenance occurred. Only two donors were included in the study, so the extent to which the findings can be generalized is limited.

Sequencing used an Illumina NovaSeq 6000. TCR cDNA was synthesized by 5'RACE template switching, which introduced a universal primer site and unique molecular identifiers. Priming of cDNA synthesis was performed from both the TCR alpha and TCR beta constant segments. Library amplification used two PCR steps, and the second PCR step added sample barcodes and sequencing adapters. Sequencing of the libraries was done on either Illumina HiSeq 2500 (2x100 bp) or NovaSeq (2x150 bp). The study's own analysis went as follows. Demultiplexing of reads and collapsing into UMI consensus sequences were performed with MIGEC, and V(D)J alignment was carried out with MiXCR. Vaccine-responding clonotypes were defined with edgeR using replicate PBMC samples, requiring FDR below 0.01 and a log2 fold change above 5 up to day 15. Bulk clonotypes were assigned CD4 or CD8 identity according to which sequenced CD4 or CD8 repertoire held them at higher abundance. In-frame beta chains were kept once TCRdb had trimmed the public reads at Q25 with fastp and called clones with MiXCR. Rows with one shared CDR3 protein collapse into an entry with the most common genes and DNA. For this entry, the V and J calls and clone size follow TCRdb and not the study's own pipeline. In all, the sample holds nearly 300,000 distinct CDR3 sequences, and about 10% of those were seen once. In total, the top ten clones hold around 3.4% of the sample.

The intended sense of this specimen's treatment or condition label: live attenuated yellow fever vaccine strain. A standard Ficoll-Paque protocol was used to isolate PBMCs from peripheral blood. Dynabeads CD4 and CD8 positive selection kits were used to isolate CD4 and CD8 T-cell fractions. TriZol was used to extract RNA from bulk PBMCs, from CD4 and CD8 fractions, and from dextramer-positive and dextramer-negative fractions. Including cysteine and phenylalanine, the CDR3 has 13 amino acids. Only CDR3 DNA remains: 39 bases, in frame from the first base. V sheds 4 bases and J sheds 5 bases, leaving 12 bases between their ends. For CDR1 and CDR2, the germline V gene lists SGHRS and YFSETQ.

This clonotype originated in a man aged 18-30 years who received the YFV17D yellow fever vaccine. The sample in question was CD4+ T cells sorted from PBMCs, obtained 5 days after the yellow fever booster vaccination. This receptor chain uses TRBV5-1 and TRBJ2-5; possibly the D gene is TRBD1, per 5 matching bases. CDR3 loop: CASSNQGSETQYF. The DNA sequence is TGCGCCAGCAGCAATCAGGGATCGGAGACCCAGTACTTC.